What follows are 29 T cell receptor beta chains derived from one specimen sequenced in a study of T cell clonality in common variable immunodeficiency (dated by TCRdb to about 2015). General findings and caveats noted by the study authors: Reportedly, TCRbeta sequences from CVID had fewer deletions and N-nucleotide insertions, and highly modified clones with 13 or more V deletions were absent from CVID.

These receptors have no identified antigens. The library was prepared using the immunoSEQ multiplex PCR assay. The table comes from immuneACCESS by way of TCRdb, which keeps in-frame sequences with V and J called. Part of the clones is missing from these tables; in studies checked, under half for an unresolved V gene and the rest for unknown reasons. The sample features tens of thousands of clones, and none is a singleton. Of the sample, less than 35% is held by the ten largest clones. Specimen: peripheral blood mononuclear cells. The receptors were gathered from a human donor with common variable immunodeficiency.

This clone was seen at least ten times. The part of the CDR3 DNA that was read is TGTGCCAGCAGCTCCGAGCTAGTCGGGGGGACC. Translation gives CASSSELVGGT. The full-length CDR3 reads as CASSSELVGGTQYF. This chain joins TRBV7-9 and TRBJ2-5; D perhaps matches TRBD2 (6 bases). The read stops 3 residues short of the end of the CDR3; the missing end is completed from the germline J gene. V was pared by 4 bases and J by 7 bases, with 16 bases between. CDR3 size: 14 residues. Germline loops: CDR1 SEHNR, CDR2 FQNEAQ (reference sequence).

The sample holds a few counts of this clone. The sequenced CDR3 bases are TGTGCCAGCAGCCCTCGTCAGTTCCAGGGGGACACC. Amino acid sequence: CASSPRQFQGDT. In full, the CDR3 is CASSPRQFQGDTIYF. V and J are TRBV7-9 and TRBJ1-3, with 7 bases that match TRBD1. The CDR3 end lies 3 residues beyond the end of the read and is filled in from the germline J gene. With 5 bases clipped from V and 8 bases from J, the junction kept 12 bases outside the gene matches. CDR1 and CDR2 from the germline V gene are SEHNR and FQNEAQ (reference sequence). The CDR3 runs to 15 residues. Combining the CDR3 with reference TRBV7-9 and TRBJ1-3 gives the whole variable domain DTGVSQNPRHKITKRGQNVTFRCDPISEHNRLYWYRQTLGQGPEFLTYFQNEAQLEKSRLLSDRFSAERPKGSFSTLEIQRTEQGDSAMYLCASSPRQFQGDTIYFGEGSWLTVV.

This clone turned up a few times. Read coverage stops 3 residues before the CDR3 terminus; the germline J gene supplies the remainder. V usage is TRBV7-9 and J usage is TRBJ2-5, with a tentative D call TRBD1 (6 bases). V was shortened by 4 bases and J by 5 bases, with 14 bases between the two germline ends. CDR3 length: 14 residues. Per the germline V gene, CDR1 is SEHNR and CDR2 is FQNEAQ (reference sequence). The CDR3 DNA, read in part, is TGTGCCAGCAGCTGGGCGTGGCAGGGGGAGACC. It codes for CASSWAWQGET. The whole CDR3 is CASSWAWQGETQYF.

This clone was found a few times. The CDR3 end is not reached by the read, which stops 3 residues before it; the germline J gene fills it in. The J gene is TRBJ1-6, the V gene TRBV18; 7 nucleotides align to TRBD1. The length of the CDR3 is 14 residues. The germline gives CDR1 KGHSH, CDR2 LQKENI. The J segment lost 8 bases and the V segment lost 5 bases, leaving 6 bases of the junction unmatched. CDR3 loop: CASSAGGKDSPLHF. Partial CDR3 DNA: TGTGCCAGCTCAGCAGGGGGAAAGGATTCACCC.

With respect to this clone: The read finishes 3 residues shy of the CDR3 end, and the germline J gene is used to complete it. The V and J genes are TRBV6-2 or TRBV6-3 and TRBJ1-4; the D is unclear. Trimming pared 6 bases from V and 3 bases from J, leaving 17 bases between. The germline V gene has CDR1 MNHEY and CDR2 SVGEGT. The CDR3 covers 16 residues. Partial CDR3 DNA: TGTGCCAGCAGCGACTACGACCTCCAAGCTAATGAAAAA. Its translation is CASSDYDLQANEK. The full CDR3 protein is CASSDYDLQANEKLFF.

The sample holds many counts of this clone. The CDR3 end falls 3 residues outside the read, so it is completed with the germline J gene. This chain links TRBV5-5 with TRBJ1-1; 7 bases are shared with TRBD1. The CDR3 sequence is 14 residues long. From germline, CDR1 is SGHKS and CDR2 YYEKEE (reference sequence). V gave up 7 bases and J gave up 0 bases; unmatched junction bases: 6. The CDR3 here is CASLNRGLNTEAFF. Partial CDR3 DNA: TGTGCCAGCCTAAACAGGGGACTGAACACTGAA.

This clone was recorded at least ten times. Partial CDR3 DNA: TGTGCCAGCAATTCGGGGGGGCGCACTGAA. Translated, it gives CASNSGGRTE. The whole CDR3 protein reads CASNSGGRTEAFF. The V and J genes are TRBV13 and TRBJ1-1; TRBD1 is a possible D gene (6 bases). The observed sequence ends 3 residues before the CDR3 terminus, with the missing tail filled in from the germline J gene. V gave up 7 bases and J gave up 4 bases, with 13 bases separating them. The germline V gene has CDR1 PRHDT and CDR2 FYEKMQ (reference sequence). The CDR3 length is 13 residues.

Judged by abundance, this clone is medium-sized. CDR3 bases read: TGCGCCAGCAGCTTGGCTGAGACC. Its protein is CASSLAET. The complete CDR3 reads CASSLAETQYF. The V call is TRBV5-1, the J call TRBJ2-5, with D uncertain. The read falls 3 residues short of the CDR3 end, and the missing part is taken from the germline J gene. Germline V gene lookup returns CDR1 SGHRS and CDR2 YFSETQ. The V and J ends lost 0 bases and 5 bases respectively, with 2 bases between them. This CDR3 has 11 residues.

This clone was seen ten or more times. Coverage ceases 3 residues before the CDR3 finishes, and the germline J gene fills in the end. This chain connects TRBV14 to TRBJ2-2, with TRBD2 matching over 8 bases. Germline values: CDR1 SGHDN, CDR2 FVKESK. J gave up 3 bases and V 1 base, and 4 bases lay outside the gene matches. The CDR3 runs to 16 residues. The sequenced part of the CDR3 DNA is TGTGCCAGCAGCCAAGTAATAGCGGGGCACACCGGGGAG. The encoded protein is CASSQVIAGHTGE. The whole CDR3 region reads CASSQVIAGHTGELFF.

This clone was counted many times. The read falls 3 residues short of the CDR3 end, and the missing part is taken from the germline J gene. V is TRBV20-1 and J is TRBJ1-4; 8 positions match TRBD1. V dropped 1 base and J dropped 6; count of bases not matched to a gene: 4. This CDR3 is 14 amino acids long. CDR1 DFQATT and CDR2 SNEGSKA come from the germline V gene (reference sequence). Partial CDR3 DNA: TGCAGTGCTAGAGTAGGACAGGGTGATGAAAAA. It encodes CSARVGQGDEK. In full, the CDR3 reads CSARVGQGDEKLFF.

With respect to this clone: The read stops 3 residues short of the end of the CDR3; the missing end is completed from the germline J gene. The gene calls are TRBV18 and TRBJ1-2, with D tentatively TRBD1 (5 bases). Trimming pared 1 base from V and 7 bases from J, leaving 16 bases between. The germline V gene has CDR1 KGHSH and CDR2 LQKENI. The length of the CDR3 is 15 residues. CDR3: CASSPQPGRGAGYTF. CDR3 bases read: TGTGCCAGCTCACCACAGCCGGGAAGAGGGGCTGGC.

The CDR3 DNA, read in part, is TGTGCCAGCTGTCGGGGAACCTACAATGAG. Amino acid sequence: CASCRGTYNE. The entire CDR3 protein is CASCRGTYNEQFF. This chain joins TRBV6-2 or TRBV6-3 and TRBJ2-1; D possibly corresponds to TRBD2 (5 bases). The observed sequence ends 3 residues before the CDR3 terminus, with the missing tail filled in from the germline J gene. V gave up 8 bases and J gave up 2 bases, with 10 bases separating them. The CDR3 sequence is 13 residues long. The V gene's germline CDR1 is MNHEY and CDR2 SVGEGT.

This clone was counted only a few times. The sequenced fragment ends 3 residues before the CDR3 boundary, so the rest is inferred from the germline J gene. This chain uses TRBV30 with TRBJ1-5, with D perhaps matching TRBD1 (6 bases). The CDR3 has 14 residues. Germline V gives CDR1 GTSNPN, CDR2 SVGIG (reference sequence). Trimming removed 4 bases at V and 5 bases at J, with 15 bases between. Incomplete CDR3 DNA: TGTGCCTGGACCCTTCGGGCAGGGGATCAGCCC. It is translated as CAWTLRAGDQP. The whole CDR3 reads CAWTLRAGDQPQHF.

In its sample, this clone was seen a few times. The CDR3 end falls 3 residues outside the read, so it is completed with the germline J gene. This chain connects TRBV7-2 to TRBJ2-4, with D unclear. CDR1 and CDR2 (germline): SGHTA, FQGNSA. CDR3 length: 16 residues. Deletions cut 0 bases from V and 0 bases from J, with 9 bases between. Here the CDR3 reads CASSLAGGIAKNIQYF. The DNA read from the CDR3 is TGTGCCAGCAGCTTAGCTGGCGGAATAGCCAAAAACATT.

This clone was counted at least ten times. The read is 3 residues too short to cover the CDR3 end, so that end is filled in from the germline J gene. The chain joins TRBV9 to TRBJ2-3; 10 bases are shared with TRBD2. Germline V gene lookup returns CDR1 SGDLS and CDR2 YYNGEE. V dropped 1 base and J dropped 4; count of bases not matched to a gene: 6. The CDR3 is 16 residues long. The chain's CDR3 is CASSVYKRGGADTQYF. CDR3 DNA, as far as it was read: TGTGCCAGCAGCGTATATAAGCGGGGGGGCGCAGATACG. Filled out from reference TRBV9 and TRBJ2-3, the complete variable domain reads DSGVTQTPKHLITATGQRVTLRCSPRSGDLSVYWYQQSLDQGLQFLIQYYNGEERAKGNILERFSAQQFPDLHSELNLSSLELGDSALYFCASSVYKRGGADTQYFGPGTRLTVL.

This clone was seen many times. The sequence runs out 3 residues before the end of the CDR3; the remainder is reconstructed from the germline J gene. The chain employs TRBV10-2 and TRBJ2-1; TRBD2 agrees at 14 bases. The CDR3 sequence is 15 residues long. With 6 bases clipped from V and 3 bases from J, the junction kept 1 base outside the gene matches. Per the germline V gene, CDR1 is WSHSY and CDR2 is SAAADI. CDR3 bases read: TGCGCCAGCAGGGGACTAGCGGGGGACTACAATGAG. This sequence encodes CASRGLAGDYNE. The entire CDR3 reads CASRGLAGDYNEQFF.

In this sample, this clone turned up many times. The read ends 3 residues early relative to the CDR3; the germline J gene fills the gap. The rearrangement links TRBV5-1 to TRBJ2-1; 9 positions agree with TRBD1. Germline CDR1 SGHRS, CDR2 YFSETQ. V trimming: 2 bases; J trimming: 7 bases; junction bases outside the gene matches: 4. CDR3 size: 14 residues. The CDR3 loop is CASSFYRGQNEQFF. The sequenced CDR3 bases are TGCGCCAGCAGCTTCTACAGGGGGCAGAATGAG.

About this clone itself: The sequence runs out 3 residues before the end of the CDR3; the remainder is reconstructed from the germline J gene. V is TRBV19 and J is TRBJ2-1, with 9 bases identical to TRBD2. Germline trimming cut 8 bases from V and 4 bases from J; bases unmatched to any gene: 9. This CDR3 spans 15 amino acids. The germline gives CDR1 LNHDA, CDR2 SQIVND (reference sequence). The CDR3 is CASAVSSGMYNEQFF. The DNA read from the CDR3 is TGTGCCAGTGCCGTATCTAGCGGGATGTACAATGAG.

A note on this clone: The read ends 3 residues shy of where the CDR3 ends; the end is completed using the germline J gene. The V and J genes are TRBV18 and TRBJ1-4; TRBD1 matches at 12 bases. The V and J ends lost 0 bases and 3 bases, in that order; junction bases with no gene match: 5. Germline V gene lookup returns CDR1 KGHSH and CDR2 LQKENI. CDR3 length equals 18 residues. The covered CDR3 bases are TGTGCCAGCTCACCACCGGGACAGGGGGCGCGGGCTAATGAAAAA. Its protein product is CASSPPGQGARANEK. The entire CDR3 sequence reads CASSPPGQGARANEKLFF.

As to this clone: The read terminates 3 residues before the CDR3 end, so the remaining end is supplied by the germline J gene. The V call is TRBV30, the J call TRBJ2-6; D may be TRBD1 (6 bases). The CDR3 is made up of 18 amino acids. V lost 0 bases and J 0 bases, leaving 15 bases between the germline ends. Germline V CDR1 and CDR2: GTSNPN, SVGIG (reference sequence). The DNA read from the CDR3 is TGTGCCTGGAGTGTACCAGGGGACACTAGCTCTGGGGCCAACGTC. It encodes CAWSVPGDTSSGANV. The complete CDR3 sequence is CAWSVPGDTSSGANVLTF.

The sample holds many counts of this clone. The read terminates 3 residues before the CDR3 end, so the remaining end is supplied by the germline J gene. V and J are TRBV19 and TRBJ1-2; 9 positions match TRBD1. Trimming at V came to 7 bases and at J to 4 bases, leaving 10 bases not matched to a gene. CDR1 and CDR2 from the germline V gene are LNHDA and SQIVND (reference sequence). The CDR3 has 15 amino acids. CDR3 DNA (partial): TGTGCCAGTAATCAGGACAGGGGATCGGGCTATGGC. It translates to CASNQDRGSGYG. In full, the CDR3 is CASNQDRGSGYGYTF.

This clone was counted ten times or more. Read data end 3 residues before the CDR3 end; the end is taken from the germline J gene. The chain carries TRBV5-1 and TRBJ2-3, with 12 bases aligning to TRBD2. The CDR3 length is 19 residues. The V segment lost 1 base and the J segment 1 base; nucleotides outside the gene matches: 10. The germline CDR1 and CDR2 sequences are SGHRS and YFSETQ. The CDR3 DNA, read in part, is TGCGCCAGCAGCTTGTCTCGGCTAGCGGGGGGGCCACGCACAGATACG. This codes for CASSLSRLAGGPRTDT. The whole CDR3 is CASSLSRLAGGPRTDTQYF.

CDR3 sequence reads: CASSSGTGSGEQFF. The part of the CDR3 DNA that was read is TGTGCCAGCAGCTCCGGGACAGGGTCCGGTGAG. This chain uses TRBV7-6 with TRBJ2-1, with TRBD1 matching over 9 bases. Read sequence stops 3 residues before the CDR3 end, and the germline J gene provides the missing end. Germline V CDR1 and CDR2: SGHVS, FNYEAQ. CDR3 size: 14 residues. The V segment lost 4 bases and the J segment 9 bases; nucleotides outside the gene matches: 7. The full variable domain, its missing parts supplied by reference TRBV7-6 and TRBJ2-1, is GAGVSQSPRYKVTKRGQDVALRCDPISGHVSLYWYRQALGQGPEFLTYFNYEAQQDKSGLPNDRFSAERPEGSISTLTIQRTEQRDSAMYRCASSSGTGSGEQFFGPGTRLTVL.

This clone was detected ten times or more. The CDR3 extends 3 residues past the end of the read, so its final part is completed from the germline J gene. V usage is TRBV10-3 and J usage is TRBJ2-3, with 12 nucleotides matching TRBD2. After removal of 2 bases from V and 7 bases from J, the junction contained 7 bases not matched to a gene. This CDR3 is built from 16 residues. The V gene's germline CDR1 is ENHRY and CDR2 SYGVKD. The chain's CDR3 is CAISENTSGGRNTQYF. The DNA read from the CDR3 is TGTGCCATCAGTGAGAATACTAGCGGGGGGAGAAATACG.

This clone showed up just a few times. The CDR3 end is not reached by the read, which stops 3 residues before it; the germline J gene fills it in. This chain links TRBV19 with TRBJ2-2; D ambiguous. Germline assignment: CDR1 LNHDA and CDR2 SQIVND (reference sequence). V dropped 2 bases and J dropped 2 bases, with 9 bases sitting between them. The CDR3 extends over 15 amino acids. CDR3 bases read: TGTGCCAGTAGTATAATAGAGTCCAACACCGGGGAG. This encodes CASSIIESNTGE. The entire CDR3 sequence reads CASSIIESNTGELFF.

This clone was counted many times. The missing CDR3 end, 3 residues past where the read stops, is filled in from the germline J gene. This sequence joins TRBV20-1 and TRBJ1-2; D uncertain. CDR1 and CDR2 (germline): DFQATT, SNEGSKA (reference sequence). This CDR3 contains 17 residues. V was pared by 3 bases and J by 7 bases, with 27 bases between. Partial CDR3 DNA: TGCAGTGCTAGGGGCGGGATGGAAGCAGTAACAACTGCTGGC. Translated, it gives CSARGGMEAVTTAG. The whole CDR3 reads CSARGGMEAVTTAGYTF.

There are a few counts of this clone. The junction shows a germline mismatch at one end, possibly a read error. With the read ending 3 residues before the CDR3 end, the germline J gene is used to fill in that end. The chain links TRBV20-1 to TRBJ2-1; D may be TRBD2 (5 bases). Looked up from germline, CDR1 is DFQATT and CDR2 is SNEGSKA (reference sequence). This CDR3 is built from 15 residues. The DNA read from the CDR3 is TGCAGTGCTGGAGAAACTAGACGTCTGGTAAATGAG. It encodes CSAGETRRLVNE. The entire CDR3 is CSAGETRRLVNEQFF.

This clone was counted a few times. The read falls 3 residues short of the CDR3 end, and the missing part is taken from the germline J gene. V is TRBV19 and J is TRBJ2-7; 11 positions match TRBD1. Germline V gene data show CDR1 as LNHDA and CDR2 as SQIVND (reference sequence). V lost 6 bases, J lost 1 base, and 2 bases stayed unmatched. This CDR3 region has 14 residues. The CDR3 bases that were read are TGTGCCAGTAGCGGGACAGGGGGTTCCTACGAG. It yields the protein CASSGTGGSYE. The complete CDR3 protein is CASSGTGGSYEQYF.

Regarding this clone: Read sequence stops 3 residues before the CDR3 end, and the germline J gene provides the missing end. The chain combines TRBV2 with TRBJ2-3, with no clear D. CDR3 length equals 14 residues. Germline loops: CDR1 SNHLY, CDR2 FYNNEI. The V and J ends lost 7 bases and 2 bases respectively, with 13 bases between them. The DNA read from the CDR3 is TGTGCCAGCACCCCACTACTTGACACAGATACG. This sequence encodes CASTPLLDTDT. The whole CDR3 protein reads CASTPLLDTDTQYF.